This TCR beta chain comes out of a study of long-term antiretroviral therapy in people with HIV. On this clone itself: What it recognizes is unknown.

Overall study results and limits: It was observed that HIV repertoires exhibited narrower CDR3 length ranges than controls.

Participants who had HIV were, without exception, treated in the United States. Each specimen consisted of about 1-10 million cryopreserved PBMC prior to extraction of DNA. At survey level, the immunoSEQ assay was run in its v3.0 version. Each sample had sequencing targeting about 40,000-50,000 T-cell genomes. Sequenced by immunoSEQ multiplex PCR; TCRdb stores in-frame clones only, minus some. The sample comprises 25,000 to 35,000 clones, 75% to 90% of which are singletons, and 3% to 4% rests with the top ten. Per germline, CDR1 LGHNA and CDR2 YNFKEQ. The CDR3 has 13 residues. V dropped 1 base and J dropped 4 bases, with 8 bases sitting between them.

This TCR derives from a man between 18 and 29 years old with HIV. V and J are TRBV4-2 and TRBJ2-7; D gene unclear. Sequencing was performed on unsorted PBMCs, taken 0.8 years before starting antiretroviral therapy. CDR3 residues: CASSQGVAYEQYF. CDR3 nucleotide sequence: TGTGCCAGCAGCCAAGGGGTCGCGTACGAGCAGTACTTC.